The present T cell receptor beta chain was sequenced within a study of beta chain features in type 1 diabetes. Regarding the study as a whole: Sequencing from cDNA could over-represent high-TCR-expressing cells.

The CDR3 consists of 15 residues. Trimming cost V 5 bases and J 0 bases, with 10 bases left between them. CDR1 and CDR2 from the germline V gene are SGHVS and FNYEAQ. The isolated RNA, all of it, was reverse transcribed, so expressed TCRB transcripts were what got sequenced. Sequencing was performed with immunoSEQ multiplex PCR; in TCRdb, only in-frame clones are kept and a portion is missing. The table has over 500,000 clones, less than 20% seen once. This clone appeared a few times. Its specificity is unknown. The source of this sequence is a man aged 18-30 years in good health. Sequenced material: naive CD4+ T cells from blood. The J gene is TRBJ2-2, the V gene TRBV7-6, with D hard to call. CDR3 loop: CASSPDTTNTGELFF. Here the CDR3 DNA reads TGTGCCAGCAGCCCTGATACAACGAACACCGGGGAGCTGTTTTTT.